Given below is one T cell receptor beta chain in context. The record originates from a study of shared clonotypes between healthy human individuals. This CDR3 comprises 16 residues. The ends were cut back, 1 base at V and 2 bases at J, with 15 bases in the middle. Looked up from germline, CDR1 is SEHNR and CDR2 is FQNEAQ (reference sequence). The assay was immunoSEQ multiplex PCR, and TCRdb's table has in-frame clones only and misses some. This table has about 1.1 million clones, 78% appearing once. This receptor was identified in a man between 18 and 35 years old in good health. Some clones in this sample may be carry-over from other donors' samples. The chain has TRBV7-9 and TRBJ2-7; D gene unclear. The sequencing input was memory CD4+ T cells from PBMCs. Subset here: CD45RA-negative fraction. The CDR3 loop reads CASSLVSPTVAYEQYF. CDR3 sequence (DNA): TGTGCCAGCAGCTTAGTATCCCCTACAGTAGCCTACGAGCAGTACTTC.